Listed below are T cell receptor beta chains from one sample, sequenced in a study of blood T cell repertoires in COVID-19. Sequencing was performed with immunoSEQ multiplex PCR; in TCRdb, only in-frame clones are kept and a portion is missing. The data contain fewer than 350,000 clones, roughly 93% of them singletons. Sequences were obtained from PBMCs or T cells enriched from blood (not recorded which). All receptors come from a woman between 35 and 50 years old with acute COVID-19. The CDR3 runs from the conserved cysteine through the conserved F or W. D genes are given only for firm matches. For some rows the clone size is stated as once, few or many, or as a class when expanded; others skip it.

clone_size,j_call,v_call,d_call,cdr3_aa,cdr3_nt
.,TRBJ2-2,TRBV30,.,CAWSLGGTGELFF,TGTGCCTGGAGTTTGGGAGGCACCGGGGAGCTGTTTTTT
.,TRBJ2-7,TRBV6-1,.,CASSDFAGAYSYEQYF,TGTGCCAGCAGTGATTTTGCGGGGGCGTACTCCTACGAGCAGTACTTC
.,TRBJ2-7,TRBV12-3/TRBV12-4,TRBD2,CASASEQRGEQYF,TGTGCCAGCGCCTCTGAGCAGCGGGGCGAGCAGTACTTC
.,TRBJ2-7,TRBV11-2,TRBD1,CASSLWGQGPYEQYF,TGTGCCAGCAGCTTATGGGGACAGGGTCCCTACGAGCAGTACTTC
.,TRBJ1-2,TRBV10-3,TRBD1,CAISTGGADYGYTF,TGTGCCATCAGTACAGGGGGCGCGGACTATGGCTACACCTTC
.,TRBJ1-1,TRBV6-5,.,CASSRYTEAFF,TGTGCCAGCAGCCGGTACACTGAAGCTTTCTTT
once,TRBJ2-1,TRBV5-1,TRBD1,CASSSGQGRNEQFF,TGCGCCAGCAGCTCGGGACAGGGCCGCAATGAGCAGTTCTTC
.,TRBJ1-2,TRBV6-5,.,CASRTGGYGYTF,TGTGCCAGCAGGACTGGAGGGTATGGCTACACCTTC
.,TRBJ2-1,TRBV7-8,TRBD2,CASTPTVVAGGPYNEQFF,TGTGCCAGCACCCCCACAGTTGTAGCGGGGGGGCCCTACAATGAGCAGTTCTTC
.,TRBJ1-1,TRBV18,.,CASSPDSEKAFF,TGTGCCAGCTCTCCGGACAGTGAGAAAGCTTTCTTT
.,TRBJ1-2,TRBV5-1,TRBD1,CASSEGQGPYGYTF,TGCGCCAGCAGCGAAGGACAGGGCCCTTATGGCTACACCTTC
few,TRBJ1-1,TRBV7-2,.,CASIPGPGRRNTEAFF,TGTGCCAGCATCCCTGGCCCAGGGAGGAGGAACACTGAAGCTTTCTTT
.,TRBJ1-4,TRBV7-9,.,CASSFFPGSDEKLFF,TGTGCCAGCAGCTTTTTCCCGGGGTCCGATGAAAAACTGTTTTTT
few,TRBJ1-4,TRBV4-1,TRBD1,CASSHPVYRGQDEKLFF,TGCGCCAGCAGCCATCCCGTTTACAGGGGGCAGGATGAAAAACTGTTTTTT
.,TRBJ1-2,TRBV28,TRBD1,CASSLWGQGNGYTF,TGTGCCAGCAGTTTATGGGGACAGGGGAATGGCTACACCTTC
.,TRBJ2-6,TRBV29-1,TRBD1,CSASPVQGAAGANVLTF,TGCAGCGCGAGCCCGGTACAGGGGGCGGCTGGGGCCAACGTCCTGACTTTC
.,TRBJ2-7,TRBV5-4,.,CASSLRVAGEQYF,TGTGCCAGCAGCTTGCGGGTTGCCGGCGAGCAGTACTTC
.,TRBJ2-5,TRBV5-8,.,CASSLVRETQYF,TGTGCCAGCAGCTTGGTGCGTGAGACCCAGTACTTC
.,TRBJ1-1,TRBV28,.,CASSLQADNTEAFF,TGTGCCAGCAGTTTACAGGCAGACAACACTGAAGCTTTCTTT
.,TRBJ2-1,TRBV24-1,.,CATPPAPKGYNEQFF,TGTGCCACCCCACCGGCACCCAAGGGGTACAATGAGCAGTTCTTC
.,TRBJ2-4,TRBV3-1/TRBV3-2,.,CASSLGVGGKNIQYF,TGTGCCAGCAGCCTCGGGGTGGGAGGCAAAAACATTCAGTACTTC
.,TRBJ2-4,TRBV5-6,TRBD1,CASSSRMTGAKNIQYF,TGTGCCAGCAGCTCGAGAATGACAGGGGCCAAAAACATTCAGTACTTC
.,TRBJ2-5,TRBV5-1,.,CASSSGSSETQYF,TGCGCCAGCAGCTCGGGGTCAAGCGAGACCCAGTACTTC
.,TRBJ2-1,TRBV28,TRBD1,CASSTQGQGAGNEQFF,TGTGCCAGCAGTACCCAGGGACAGGGGGCTGGCAATGAGCAGTTCTTC
.,TRBJ2-7,TRBV5-6,.,CASSPPPAIEQYF,TGTGCCAGCAGCCCCCCCCCAGCGATCGAGCAGTACTTC
.,TRBJ1-6,TRBV19,TRBD1,CASGGIYRGRNSPLHF,TGTGCCAGTGGGGGAATTTACAGGGGGCGCAATTCACCCCTCCACTTT
once,TRBJ1-6,TRBV9,.,CASSVGSGISPLHF,TGTGCCAGCAGCGTCGGTTCGGGTATCTCACCCCTCCACTTT
.,TRBJ1-1,TRBV7-6,.,CASSLDPGSAEAFF,TGTGCCAGCAGCTTAGACCCGGGAAGCGCTGAAGCTTTCTTT
.,TRBJ1-5,TRBV4-1,.,CASSQAPNQPQHF,TGCGCCAGCAGCCAAGCCCCGAATCAGCCCCAGCATTTT
.,TRBJ1-3,TRBV18,.,CASSKTERSGNTIYF,TGTGCCAGCTCAAAAACTGAACGCTCTGGAAACACCATATATTTT
.,TRBJ1-2,TRBV27,TRBD1,CASRNTGTGHGYTF,TGTGCCAGCAGGAATACCGGGACAGGGCATGGCTACACCTTC
.,TRBJ2-1,TRBV7-2,TRBD2,CASRRPGLAGVTEQFF,TGTGCCAGCAGGCGACCGGGACTAGCGGGAGTTACTGAGCAGTTCTTC
.,TRBJ2-3,TRBV28,TRBD1,CASSLYDRGHITQYF,TGTGCCAGCAGTTTATACGACAGGGGGCATATTACGCAGTATTTT
.,TRBJ1-5,TRBV15,.,CATAGEHNQPQHF,TGTGCCACCGCGGGCGAACACAATCAGCCCCAGCATTTT
.,TRBJ1-4,TRBV4-1,TRBD1,CASSLGVQGTNEKLFF,TGCGCCAGCAGCCTGGGGGTACAGGGGACTAATGAAAAACTGTTTTTT
few,TRBJ1-3,TRBV19,.,CASSPEGSGRYSGNTIYF,TGTGCCAGTAGTCCCGAAGGATCAGGGAGGTATTCTGGAAACACCATATATTTT
.,TRBJ1-6,TRBV30,.,CAWSVTSDSRETPLHF,TGTGCCTGGAGTGTAACCAGTGACAGTCGTGAAACACCCCTCCACTTT
.,TRBJ2-1,TRBV5-4,TRBD2,CASSPDGGRLGFF,TGTGCCAGCAGTCCCGACGGGGGGAGGTTGGGGTTCTTC
few,TRBJ1-1,TRBV15,.,CATSRAGFQGTEAFF,TGTGCCACCAGCAGAGCGGGCTTTCAGGGCACTGAAGCTTTCTTT
.,TRBJ2-5,TRBV20-1,.,CSAGESETQYF,TGCAGTGCCGGGGAGAGTGAGACCCAGTACTTC
once,TRBJ2-1,TRBV5-1,TRBD2,CASSLGLAGTGDEQFF,TGCGCCAGCAGCTTGGGACTAGCGGGGACCGGGGATGAGCAGTTCTTC
once,TRBJ2-7,TRBV11-2,TRBD2,CASSSTSGGATQYF,TGTGCCAGCAGCTCGACTAGCGGGGGGGCCACGCAGTACTTC
.,TRBJ1-1,TRBV7-2,.,CASSSGGGTEAFF,TGTGCCAGCAGCTCTGGCGGGGGCACTGAAGCTTTCTTT
.,TRBJ2-5,TRBV6-2/TRBV6-3,TRBD2,CASSSSRGLAKKETQYF,TGTGCCAGCAGTTCCTCCCGTGGACTAGCGAAAAAAGAGACCCAGTACTTC
.,TRBJ1-1,TRBV5-1,.,CASLQGADTEAFF,TGCGCCAGCCTTCAGGGCGCGGACACTGAAGCTTTCTTT
.,TRBJ2-7,TRBV7-2,.,CASSQTGLSSYEQYF,TGTGCCAGCAGCCAAACAGGTCTAAGTTCCTACGAGCAGTACTTC
.,TRBJ1-2,TRBV4-1,TRBD1,CASSQQTGDYGYTF,TGCGCCAGCAGCCAACAGACAGGGGACTATGGCTACACCTTC
once,TRBJ1-3,TRBV4-1,.,CASSPQGGGNTIYF,TGCGCCAGCAGCCCCCAGGGAGGCGGAAACACCATATATTTT